Included here is one TCR beta chain sequence, with context. The sample is drawn from a study of blood T cell repertoires in COVID-19. Study-level information: The cDNA or gDNA used as material had been derived from T cells, B-cell-depleted T cells, or PBMCs.

In the original workflow: How many nucleated cells were present was estimated from reference gene primer amplification. Produced via immunoSEQ multiplex PCR; TCRdb's table is partial and in-frame only. V, J and clone size are those of that table, while D and trimming were read from the DNA. The profile shows around 420,000 clones, roughly 87% of them singletons. Trimming removed 1 base from V and 1 base from J; junction bases left unmatched: 3. The CDR3 contains 16 residues. CDR1 SGHAT and CDR2 FQNNGV come from the germline V gene. Ages ranged from roughly 18 to 100 years, with residence in around 24 US areas. Participants reported their clinical history, and cohort assignment relied on those reports.

Material: PBMCs or T cells enriched from blood (not recorded which). The receptor was isolated from a woman between 35 and 50 years old with acute COVID-19. The chain joins TRBV11-2 to TRBJ2-2, with 7 bases that match TRBD2. Written as DNA, the CDR3 is TGTGCCAGCAGCTTAGGCGGGACTAAGAACACCGGGGAGCTGTTTTTT. Amino acid sequence: CASSLGGTKNTGELFF.